These 5 T cell receptor beta chains share one sample of origin, sequenced in a study of CD8 T cells in ankylosing spondylitis. TCRdb independently ran MiXCR on the 5' RACE reads; one entry per CDR3 protein. This table holds some 350,000 distinct CDR3 sequences, roughly 14% found once. Sequenced material: blood, either unsorted or a sorted T cell fraction (not recorded which). These receptors were taken from a male donor with ankylosing spondylitis or in good health (not recorded which).

This clonotype was detected a few times. CDR3 loop: CSARDPGVSNYGYTF. The CDR3 nucleotides are TGCAGTGCTAGAGATCCGGGAGTCTCCAACTATGGCTACACCTTC. The chain employs TRBV20-1 and TRBJ1-2, with D uncertain. Trimming stripped 0 bases from V and 2 bases from J, with 13 bases between. Germline V gene lookup returns CDR1 DFQATT and CDR2 SNEGSKA (reference sequence). The CDR3 consists of 15 residues.

The V gene is TRBV12-3 or TRBV12-4, the J gene TRBJ2-5; D is perhaps TRBD1 (6 bases). The CDR3 runs to 14 residues. V was cut by 1 base and J by 8 bases, with 14 bases left in between. CDR3 nucleotides: TGTGCCAGCAGTTTAGGCAGGGGCCTTAAAACCCAGTACTTC. Amino acid sequence: CASSLGRGLKTQYF.

The rearrangement uses TRBV12-5 and TRBJ2-2; TRBD2 agrees at 9 bases. J gave up 5 bases and V 2 bases, and 9 bases lay outside the gene matches. Per the germline V gene, CDR1 is LGHNT and CDR2 is FRNRAP. The CDR3 has 17 residues. DNA of the CDR3: TGTGCTAGTGGTTTGATTAGCCTAGCGGGATGGACCGGGGAGCTGTTTTTT. As protein: CASGLISLAGWTGELFF.

The rearrangement links TRBV20-1 to TRBJ1-4; D not resolved. The V and J ends lost 1 base and 5 bases respectively, with 8 bases between them. CDR1 is DFQATT and CDR2 is SNEGSKA in the germline V gene (reference sequence). The CDR3 runs 13 residues. Written as DNA, the CDR3 is TGCAGTGCTAGAGGCGGTGGGAATGAAAAACTGTTTTTT. Encoded protein: CSARGGGNEKLFF.

This clonotype was counted many times. The gene calls are TRBV6-5 and TRBJ1-1; D might be TRBD1 (5 bases). The CDR3 extends over 13 amino acids. CDR1 is MNHEY and CDR2 is SVGAGI in the germline V gene. The V and J ends lost 2 bases and 7 bases respectively, with 11 bases between them. This CDR3 is CASSYVRGFEAFF. The CDR3 DNA follows: TGTGCCAGCAGTTACGTTCGGGGGTTTGAAGCTTTCTTT.